This T cell receptor beta chain came from a study of PD-1 blockade in mismatch repair-deficient tumors. For the study at large: All were previously treated, progressing patients with about 12 mismatch repair-deficient cancer types.

Study results and caveats: Tumor-resident clones, often undetectable pretreatment in blood, expanded then contracted after pembrolizumab.

PCR or immunohistochemistry showed mismatch repair deficiency in every enrolled patient. TCRs were sequenced from a few patients responding to pembrolizumab. Points on this clone: Its antigen is unknown.

This CDR3 has 15 amino acids. The germline V gene has CDR1 SGHDN and CDR2 FVKESK. Trimming cost V 0 bases and J 3 bases, with 10 bases left between them. Profiled with immunoSEQ multiplex PCR; TCRdb holds only in-frame clones, not every one. This sample has 100,000 to 150,000 clones; roughly 86% occur once, and the top ten carry around an eighth. The TCR comes from an adult with mismatch repair-deficient cancer. The gene calls are TRBV14 and TRBJ2-3; no firm D call. Sequencing used peripheral blood, obtained 44 weeks after starting pembrolizumab. CDR3 protein: CASSQDFDKTDTQYF. CDR3 in DNA: TGTGCCAGCAGCCAAGATTTCGACAAAACAGATACGCAGTATTTT.